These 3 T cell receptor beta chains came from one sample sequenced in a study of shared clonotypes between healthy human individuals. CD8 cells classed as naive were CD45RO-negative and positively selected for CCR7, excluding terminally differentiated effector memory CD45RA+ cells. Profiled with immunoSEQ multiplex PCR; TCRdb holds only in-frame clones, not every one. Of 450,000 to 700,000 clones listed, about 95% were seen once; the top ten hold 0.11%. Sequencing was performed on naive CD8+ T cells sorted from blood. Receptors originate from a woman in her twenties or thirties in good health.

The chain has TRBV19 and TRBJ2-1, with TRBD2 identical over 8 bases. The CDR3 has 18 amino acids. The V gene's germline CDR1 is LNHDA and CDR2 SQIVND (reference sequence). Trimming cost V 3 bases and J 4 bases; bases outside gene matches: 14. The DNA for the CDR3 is TGTGCCAGTAGTATTAGTCCCACTCGGGAGGGCCGATACAATGAGCAGTTCTTC. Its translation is CASSISPTREGRYNEQFF.

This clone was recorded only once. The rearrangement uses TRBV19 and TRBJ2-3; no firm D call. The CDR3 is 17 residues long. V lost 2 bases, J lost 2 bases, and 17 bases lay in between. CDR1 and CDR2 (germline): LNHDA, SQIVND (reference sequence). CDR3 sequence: CASSISSFRYVTDTQYF. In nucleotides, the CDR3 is TGTGCCAGTAGTATATCATCCTTCCGATATGTCACAGATACGCAGTATTTT.

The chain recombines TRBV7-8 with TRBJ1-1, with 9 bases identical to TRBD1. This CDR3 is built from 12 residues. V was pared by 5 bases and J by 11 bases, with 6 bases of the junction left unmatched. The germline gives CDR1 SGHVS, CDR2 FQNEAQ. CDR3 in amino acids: CASSRDRVEAFF. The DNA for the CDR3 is TGTGCCAGCAGCAGGGACAGGGTTGAGGCTTTCTTT.